This entry concerns a single TCR beta chain. Its cognate antigen is unknown. These data originate in a study of T cell responses to AZD1222 COVID-19 vaccine. Findings of the study overall: No day 14 peak samples; only post-peak repertoires were characterized.

The assay was immunoSEQ multiplex PCR, and TCRdb's table has in-frame clones only and misses some. The sample holds approximately 120,000 clones, 88% seen once. There are 18 residues in the CDR3. Germline lookup yields CDR1 ENHRY and CDR2 SYGVKD. Trimming took 0 bases from V and 1 from J, leaving 13 bases between them. The chain has TRBV10-3 and TRBJ1-6; D is unclear. The source material was peripheral blood, sampled on day 0 of MenACWY control vaccination. The clonotype originates from an adult in good health. CDR3 sequence reads: CAISESGPSRSYNSPLHF. For the CDR3, the DNA is TGTGCCATCAGTGAGTCAGGGCCCAGCCGGTCCTATAATTCACCCCTCCACTTT.